The clone carrying this T cell receptor beta chain has just one count. Original processing methods: The authors estimated nucleated cell counts from reference gene primer amplification. The protocol was immunoSEQ multiplex PCR, while the TCRdb copy is restricted to in-frame clones and leaves out a portion. For V, J and clone size, that table is used; D and trimming come from the DNA. The sample has 60,000 to 75,000 clones, over 75% seen once. Trimming removed 5 bases from V and 7 bases from J; junction bases left unmatched: 12. CDR3 length equals 15 residues. Germline lookup yields CDR1 SGHAT and CDR2 FQDESV (reference sequence). The data belong to a study of blood T cell repertoires in COVID-19.

The chain recombines TRBV11-1 with TRBJ2-7; 9 bases agree with TRBD1. Sequencing was carried out using peripheral blood. This clonotype originated in a human donor in a cohort sampled during active COVID-19. The CDR3 sequence: CASSPRDRGSDEQYF. DNA of the CDR3: TGTGCCAGCAGCCCCAGAGACAGGGGGTCAGATGAGCAGTACTTC. The variable domain in full, with the rest retrieved from reference TRBV11-1 and TRBJ2-7, is EAEVAQSPRYKITEKSQAVAFWCDPISGHATLYWYRQILGQGPELLVQFQDESVVDDSQLPKDRFSAERLKGVDSTLKIQPAELGDSAMYLCASSPRDRGSDEQYFGPGTRLTVT.